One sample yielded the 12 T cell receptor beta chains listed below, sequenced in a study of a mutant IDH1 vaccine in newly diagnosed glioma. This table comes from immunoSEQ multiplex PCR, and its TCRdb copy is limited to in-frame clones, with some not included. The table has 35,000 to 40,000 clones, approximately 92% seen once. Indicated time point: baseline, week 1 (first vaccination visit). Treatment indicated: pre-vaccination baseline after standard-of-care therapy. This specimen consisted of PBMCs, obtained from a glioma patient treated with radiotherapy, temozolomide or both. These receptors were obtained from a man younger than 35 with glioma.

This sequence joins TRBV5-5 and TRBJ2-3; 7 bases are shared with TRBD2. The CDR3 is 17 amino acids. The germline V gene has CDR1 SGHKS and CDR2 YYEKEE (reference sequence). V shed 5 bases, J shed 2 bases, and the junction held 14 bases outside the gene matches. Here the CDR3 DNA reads TGTGCCAGCAGGCCTTCTCCGGGACTAACCCACACAGATACGCAGTATTTT. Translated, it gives CASRPSPGLTHTDTQYF.

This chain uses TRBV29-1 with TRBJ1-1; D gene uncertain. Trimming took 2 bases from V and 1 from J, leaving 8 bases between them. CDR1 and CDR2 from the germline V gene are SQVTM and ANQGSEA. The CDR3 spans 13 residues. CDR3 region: CSVEKDSNTEAFF. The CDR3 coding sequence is TGCAGCGTTGAAAAGGATTCGAACACTGAAGCTTTCTTT.

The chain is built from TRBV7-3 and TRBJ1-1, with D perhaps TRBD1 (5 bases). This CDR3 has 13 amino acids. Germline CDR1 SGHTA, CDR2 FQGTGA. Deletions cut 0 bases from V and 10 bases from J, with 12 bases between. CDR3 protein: CASSLTGESRAFF. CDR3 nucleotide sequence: TGTGCCAGCAGCTTAACGGGGGAGTCTAGAGCTTTCTTT.

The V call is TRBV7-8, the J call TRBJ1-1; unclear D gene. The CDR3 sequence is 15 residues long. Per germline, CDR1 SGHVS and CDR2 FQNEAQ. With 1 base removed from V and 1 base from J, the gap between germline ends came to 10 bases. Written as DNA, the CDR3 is TGTGCCAGCAGCTTAGAGGTAGATCGGAACACTGAAGCTTTCTTT. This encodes CASSLEVDRNTEAFF.

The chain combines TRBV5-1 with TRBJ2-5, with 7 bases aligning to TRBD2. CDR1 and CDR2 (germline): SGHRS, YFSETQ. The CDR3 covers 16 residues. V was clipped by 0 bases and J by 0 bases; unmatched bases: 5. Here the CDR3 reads CASSLGVSGNQETQYF. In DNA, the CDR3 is TGCGCCAGCAGCTTGGGGGTCAGCGGGAACCAAGAGACCCAGTACTTC.

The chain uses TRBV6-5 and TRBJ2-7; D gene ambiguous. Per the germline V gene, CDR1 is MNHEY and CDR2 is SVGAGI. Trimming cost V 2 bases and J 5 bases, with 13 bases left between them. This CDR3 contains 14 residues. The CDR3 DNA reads TGTGCCAGCAGTTACACAGTACGTGGCGACGAGCAGTACTTC. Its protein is CASSYTVRGDEQYF.

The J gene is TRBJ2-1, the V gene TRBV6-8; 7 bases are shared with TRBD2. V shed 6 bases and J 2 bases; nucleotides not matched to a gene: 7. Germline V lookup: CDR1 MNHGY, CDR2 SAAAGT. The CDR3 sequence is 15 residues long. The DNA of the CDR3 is TGTGCCAGCAGCCCCGGACTAGGTACCTACAATGAGCAGTTCTTC. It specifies CASSPGLGTYNEQFF.

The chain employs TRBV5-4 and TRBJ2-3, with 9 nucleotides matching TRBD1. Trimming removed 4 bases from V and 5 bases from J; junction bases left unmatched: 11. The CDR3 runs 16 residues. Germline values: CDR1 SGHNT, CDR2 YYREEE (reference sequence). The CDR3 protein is CASSPGPQGAGDTQYF. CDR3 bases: TGTGCCAGCAGCCCCGGGCCACAGGGGGCAGGAGATACGCAGTATTTT.

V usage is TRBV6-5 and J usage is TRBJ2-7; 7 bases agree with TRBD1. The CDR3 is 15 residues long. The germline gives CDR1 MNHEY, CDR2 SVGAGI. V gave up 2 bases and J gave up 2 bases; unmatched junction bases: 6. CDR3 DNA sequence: TGTGCCAGCAGTTACAAAAGGACAGGTCCCTACGAGCAGTACTTC. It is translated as CASSYKRTGPYEQYF.

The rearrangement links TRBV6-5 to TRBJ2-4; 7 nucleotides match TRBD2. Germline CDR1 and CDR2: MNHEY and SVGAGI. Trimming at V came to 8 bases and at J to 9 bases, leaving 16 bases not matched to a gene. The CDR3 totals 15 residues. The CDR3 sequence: CASASGGGVGTIQYF. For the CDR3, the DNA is TGTGCCAGCGCCTCGGGTGGGGGGGTCGGCACCATTCAGTACTTC.

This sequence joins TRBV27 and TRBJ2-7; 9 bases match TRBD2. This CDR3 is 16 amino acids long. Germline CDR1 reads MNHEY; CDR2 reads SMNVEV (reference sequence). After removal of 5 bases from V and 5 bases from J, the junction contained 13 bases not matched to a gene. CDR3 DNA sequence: TGTGCCAGCAGTGCCCTTGGGCGGGAGGGCCGAGACGAGCAGTACTTC. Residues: CASSALGREGRDEQYF.

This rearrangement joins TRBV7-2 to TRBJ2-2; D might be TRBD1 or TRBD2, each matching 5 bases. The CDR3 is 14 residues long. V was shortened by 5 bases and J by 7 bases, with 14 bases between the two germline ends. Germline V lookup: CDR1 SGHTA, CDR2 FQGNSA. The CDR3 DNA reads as TGTGCCAGCAGCCACCCGGGGCGGCACGGGGAGCTGTTTTTT. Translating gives CASSHPGRHGELFF. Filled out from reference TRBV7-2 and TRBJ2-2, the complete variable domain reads GAGVSQSPSNKVTEKGKDVELRCDPISGHTALYWYRQSLGQGLEFLIYFQGNSAPDKSGLPSDRFSAERTGGSVSTLTIQRTQQEDSAVYLCASSHPGRHGELFFGEGSRLTVL.